This paragraph covers one T cell receptor (beta chain) sequence. Its antigen is unknown. No much larger clone is present one base from it, and per-base qualities are unavailable. The data were obtained in a study of T cell responses to AZD1222 COVID-19 vaccine (dated by TCRdb to the early 2020s). With respect to the entire study: AZD1222 recipients with second doses at about 4 weeks or about 12 weeks were pooled, because spike-specific TCR depth and breadth did not differ between schedules. A total of 240 or so trial participants underwent TCR sequencing, of whom nearly 210 had received two doses of AZD1222 and roughly 26 had received two doses of the MenACWY control vaccine. Trial participants were enrolled by age into 18-55, 56-69 and 70-plus year subgroups, with around 150, 28 and 57 TCR-sequenced participants respectively. Overall results and qualifications from the work: After two AZD1222 doses, spike-specific TCR breadth and depth were significantly higher than at day 0 and than in MenACWY recipients. Nearly half of unique spike-specific TCRs reportedly recognized epitopes outside regions mutated in the B.1.351 and B.1.1.7 variants. Because no samples from the day 14 peak response were available, repertoires could be characterized only after the peak T cell response. Vaccine-associated CD4 TCRs spanned the whole spike protein, with dominant responses in regions 160-218 and 743-854. Only five to seven AZD1222 recipients were SARS-CoV-2 seropositive at baseline, limiting conclusions about previously exposed vaccinees. Most participants were white British and females outnumbered males, and the authors suggested that clonal diversity may have been underestimated. In the small 56-69-year group, the increase in depth fell short of significance, most likely because of low power.

The germline V gene (reference sequence) specifies LGHDT as CDR1 and YNNKEL as CDR2. Taken from cysteine to phenylalanine, the CDR3 has 15 residues. The DNA shown is the 45-base CDR3, in frame from base 1. Trimming removed 0 bases from V and 7 bases from J; the gene matches leave 5 bases unexplained. The time point label on this specimen signifies: baseline before first vaccination. Vaccinee samples came from UK trials COV001 and COV002, including a single-blind randomized controlled phase 2/3 trial of AZD1222 (ChAdOx1 nCoV-19) in healthy adults. For TCRbeta chain sequencing, PBMC samples were collected from trial participants at day 0 and at day 28 after the second dose. The CDR3 regions of human TCRbeta chains were analyzed by immunosequencing. Processing in the source paper ran as follows. Repertoire TCRs were checked for matches against a reference library of SARS-CoV-2-specific TCRs that had been generated using the MIRA antigen-specificity platform. Breadth was defined as the fraction of unique TCRs that were SARS-CoV-2-associated. Depth was defined as the fraction of total T cells that were SARS-CoV-2-associated. Each spike-specific TCR was assigned to its reactive spike region and to a CD4 or CD8 class using the MIRA data. Log10-transformed breadth and depth values were compared by one-way ANOVA with Sidak's multiple comparisons tests. This is the immuneACCESS table as TCRdb keeps it, with only in-frame sequences that have V and J called. A part of the clones is gone; compared with another copy, unresolved V genes explain less than half, and the rest is unexplained. Clone size and V and J calls were adopted from that table, with D and trimming inferred from the DNA. The sample table contains around 130,000 clones; only one count was recorded for around 84% of them. Around 12% of the sample is held by the ten biggest clonotypes.

The chain is encoded by TRBV3-1 (or the pseudogene TRBV3-2) joined to TRBJ1-2; 10 of the junction bases match TRBD1. This specimen was peripheral blood, taken on day 0 of AZD1222 vaccination. The sequence came from an adult in good health. The DNA is TGTGCCAGCAGCCAAGATGACAGGGGGCTAAGTGGCTACACCTTC. Translated, this gives CASSQDDRGLSGYTF.